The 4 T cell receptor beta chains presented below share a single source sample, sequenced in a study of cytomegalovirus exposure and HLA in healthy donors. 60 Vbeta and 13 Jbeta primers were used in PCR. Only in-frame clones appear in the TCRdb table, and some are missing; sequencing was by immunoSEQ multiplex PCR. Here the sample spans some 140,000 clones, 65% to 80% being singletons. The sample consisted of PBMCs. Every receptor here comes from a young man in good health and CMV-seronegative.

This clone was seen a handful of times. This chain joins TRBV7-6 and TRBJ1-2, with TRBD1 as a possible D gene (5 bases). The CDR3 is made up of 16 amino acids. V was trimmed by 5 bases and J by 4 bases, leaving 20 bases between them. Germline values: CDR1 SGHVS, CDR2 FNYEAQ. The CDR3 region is CASSLSADKAFYGYTF. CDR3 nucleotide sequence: TGTGCCAGCAGCCTATCCGCGGACAAAGCCTTCTATGGCTACACCTTC.

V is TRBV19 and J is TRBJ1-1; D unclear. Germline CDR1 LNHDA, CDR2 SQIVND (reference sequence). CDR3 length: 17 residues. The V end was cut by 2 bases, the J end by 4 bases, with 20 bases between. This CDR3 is CASSILERSAEGTEAFF. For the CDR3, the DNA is TGTGCCAGTAGTATATTAGAGCGGTCTGCCGAGGGCACTGAAGCTTTCTTT.

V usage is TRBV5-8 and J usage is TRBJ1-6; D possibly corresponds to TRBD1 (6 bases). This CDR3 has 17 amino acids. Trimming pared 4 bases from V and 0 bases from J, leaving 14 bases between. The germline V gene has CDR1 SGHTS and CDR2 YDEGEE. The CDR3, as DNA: TGTGCCAGCAGCCAATGGACAGCCAGCTCCTATAATTCACCCCTCCACTTT. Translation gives CASSQWTASSYNSPLHF.

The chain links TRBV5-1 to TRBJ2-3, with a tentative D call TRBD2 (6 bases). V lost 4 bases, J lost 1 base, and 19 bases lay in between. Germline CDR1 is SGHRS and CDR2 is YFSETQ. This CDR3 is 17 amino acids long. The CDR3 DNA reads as TGCGCCAGCAGCCCGGATGCGGGGACCCTAGGCACAGATACGCAGTATTTT. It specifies CASSPDAGTLGTDTQYF.